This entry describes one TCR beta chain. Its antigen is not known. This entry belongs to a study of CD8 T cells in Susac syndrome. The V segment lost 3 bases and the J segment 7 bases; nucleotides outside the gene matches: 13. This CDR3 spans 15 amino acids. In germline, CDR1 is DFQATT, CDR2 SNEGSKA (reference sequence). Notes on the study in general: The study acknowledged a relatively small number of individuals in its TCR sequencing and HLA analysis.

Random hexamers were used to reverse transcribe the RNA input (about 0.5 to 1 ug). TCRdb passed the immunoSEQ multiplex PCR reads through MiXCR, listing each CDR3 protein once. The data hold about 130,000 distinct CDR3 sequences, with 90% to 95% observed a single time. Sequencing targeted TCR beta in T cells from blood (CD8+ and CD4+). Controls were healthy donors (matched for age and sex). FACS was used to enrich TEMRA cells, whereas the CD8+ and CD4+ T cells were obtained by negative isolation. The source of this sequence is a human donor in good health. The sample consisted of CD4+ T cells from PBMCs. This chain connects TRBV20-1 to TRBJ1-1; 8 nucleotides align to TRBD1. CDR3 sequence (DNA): TGCAGTGCTAGGGATTTCTCCGGGACAGGAGTTGAAGCTTTCTTT. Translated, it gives CSARDFSGTGVEAFF.